These 3 T cell receptor beta chains were sequenced from one sample in a study of blood T cell repertoires in COVID-19. Assay used: immunoSEQ multiplex PCR; TCRdb lists only in-frame clones, some missing. This sample yields some 140,000 clones, of which roughly 90% are seen a single time; 2% to 2.5% belongs to the top ten. Sequenced input: peripheral blood. These receptors were taken from a man in his 70s with active COVID-19.

The chain links TRBV28 to TRBJ2-3; no definite D call. In germline, CDR1 is MDHEN, CDR2 SYDVKM. This CDR3 has 12 amino acids. The V end was cut by 6 bases, the J end by 8 bases, with 12 bases between. CDR3 in amino acids: CASSPPPGTQYF. DNA of the CDR3: TGTGCCAGCAGCCCCCCCCCGGGTACGCAGTATTTT.

The chain employs TRBV16 and TRBJ2-1; 7 nucleotides line up with TRBD1. V shed 2 bases, J shed 7 bases, and the junction held 14 bases outside the gene matches. The CDR3 is made up of 17 amino acids. Germline CDR1 KGHSY, CDR2 FQNENV. CDR3 amino acids: CASSQSQGVVGLNEQFF. CDR3 nucleotide sequence: TGTGCCAGCAGCCAAAGCCAGGGGGTAGTAGGTCTTAATGAGCAGTTCTTC.

This chain connects TRBV5-4 to TRBJ2-7, with a weak D call TRBD1 (6 bases). The CDR3 is made up of 15 amino acids. Germline values: CDR1 SGHNT, CDR2 YYREEE (reference sequence). V lost 5 bases to trimming and J lost 2 bases, with 17 bases between them. DNA for the CDR3: TGTGCCAGCAGTGAGGGGGATCCTAGGACCTACGAGCAGTACTTC. It specifies CASSEGDPRTYEQYF.